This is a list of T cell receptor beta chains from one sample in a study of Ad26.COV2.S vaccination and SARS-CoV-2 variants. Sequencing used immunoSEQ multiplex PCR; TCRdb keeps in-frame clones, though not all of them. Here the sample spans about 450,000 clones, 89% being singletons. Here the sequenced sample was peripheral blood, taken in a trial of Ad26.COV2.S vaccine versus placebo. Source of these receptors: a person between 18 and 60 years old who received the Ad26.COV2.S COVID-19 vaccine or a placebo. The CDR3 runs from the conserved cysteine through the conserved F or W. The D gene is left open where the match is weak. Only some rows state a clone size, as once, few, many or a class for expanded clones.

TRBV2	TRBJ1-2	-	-	TGTGCCAGCAGTACCTGGGACGGCCCTAACTATGGCTACACCTTC	CASSTWDGPNYGYTF
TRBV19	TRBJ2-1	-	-	TGTGCCAGTAGTATTTGGCTCCGGGACAATGAGCAGTTCTTC	CASSIWLRDNEQFF
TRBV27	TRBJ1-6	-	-	TGTGCCAGCAGTTTCATGACTTGGGGGCAGAAAAGGAATTCACCCCTCCACTTT	CASSFMTWGQKRNSPLHF
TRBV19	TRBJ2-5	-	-	TGTGCCACCAAAACCTTGGGCGGAGGGCAAGAGACCCAGTACTTC	CATKTLGGGQETQYF
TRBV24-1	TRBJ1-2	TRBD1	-	TGTGCCACCAGTGATGGACAGGGATTAAACTATGGCTACACCTTC	CATSDGQGLNYGYTF
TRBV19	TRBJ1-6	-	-	TGTGCCAGTAGTATGGAATTGATGAGGAGGATTTCACCCCTCCACTTT	CASSMELMRRISPLHF
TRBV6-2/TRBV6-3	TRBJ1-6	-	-	TGTGCCAGCAGTTACTCGACCGCACCAGGCCGTTCACCCCTCCACTTT	CASSYSTAPGRSPLHF
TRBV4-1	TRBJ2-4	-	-	TGCGCCAGCAGCCAAGATCCGGCATACCGAAACATTCAGTACTTC	CASSQDPAYRNIQYF
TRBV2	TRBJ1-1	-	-	TGTGCCAGCAGTGAAGAGGGGTTTGAAGCTTTCTTT	CASSEEGFEAFF
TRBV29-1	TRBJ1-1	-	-	TGCAGCGTGGGGGGTATGAACACTGAAGCTTTCTTT	CSVGGMNTEAFF
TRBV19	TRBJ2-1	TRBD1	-	TGTGCCAGTAGTACCGGGACAGTTTACAATGAGCAGTTCTTC	CASSTGTVYNEQFF
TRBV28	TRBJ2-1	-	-	TGTGCCAGCAGTTTTAGCCGGAGGCAGTTCTTC	CASSFSRRQFF
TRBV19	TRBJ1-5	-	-	TGTGCCAGTAGTATTAGGGGGACTAGCAATCAGCCCCAGCATTTT	CASSIRGTSNQPQHF
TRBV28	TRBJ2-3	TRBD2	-	TGTGCCAGCAGTTTCCCAGCGGGGGGGCAAACAGATACGCAGTATTTT	CASSFPAGGQTDTQYF
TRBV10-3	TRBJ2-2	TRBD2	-	TGTGCCCTTGGCCAGCGGGGGGGATCGAACACCGGGGAGCTGTTTTTT	CALGQRGGSNTGELFF
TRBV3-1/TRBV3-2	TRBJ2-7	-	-	TGTGCCAGCAGCCAAGCGGCCCACGAGCAGTACTTC	CASSQAAHEQYF
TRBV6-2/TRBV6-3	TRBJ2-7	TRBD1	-	TGTGCCAGCAGTAGAGGGGGGACAGGCCCCGGCTCCTACGAGCAGTACTTC	CASSRGGTGPGSYEQYF
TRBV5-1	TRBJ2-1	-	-	TGCGCCAGCAGCTTGGCCGCAGAAGAAAACAATGAGCAGTTCTTC	CASSLAAEENNEQFF
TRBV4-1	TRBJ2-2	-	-	TGCGCCAGCAGCCTAAGAGGAGCAGGGTCCGGGGAGCTGTTTTTT	CASSLRGAGSGELFF
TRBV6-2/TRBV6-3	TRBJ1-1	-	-	TGTGCCAGCAGTAGCCTGAGGGGGATGAACACTGAAGCTTTCTTT	CASSSLRGMNTEAFF
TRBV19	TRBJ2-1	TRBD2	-	TGTGCCACCTTAGCGGGAGGTGGTAATGAGCAGTTCTTC	CATLAGGGNEQFF
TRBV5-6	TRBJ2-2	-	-	TGTGCCAGCACTGGAAAGACGGCGGCTAACACCGGGGAGCTGTTTTTT	CASTGKTAANTGELFF
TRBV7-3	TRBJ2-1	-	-	TGTGCCAGCAGCTTAGGCTCAGGGCGGGGTGGTAATGAGCAGTTCTTC	CASSLGSGRGGNEQFF
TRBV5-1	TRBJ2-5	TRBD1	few	TGCGCCAGCAGCCCCGGGACAGGGGGGTACCAAGAGACCCAGTACTTC	CASSPGTGGYQETQYF